The source of this TCR beta chain is a study of CD8+CD57+ T cells in acquired aplastic anemia. Turning to the study itself: On average, sorted CD4+ and CD8+ cells gave about 3.1 ug of DNA.

The template used for profiling TCR beta VDJ and CDR3 was genomic DNA. TCRdb itself ran the reads through MiXCR, one entry per CDR3 protein. The top ten clones hold approximately 9.7% of a sample with 200,000 or so distinct CDR3 sequences, around 45% of them seen once. Previously, flow cytometry had revealed CD8+CD57+ cell expansion in the patients chosen for sequencing. With no exception, the patients had severe acquired aplastic anemia. The V gene's germline CDR1 is WSHSY and CDR2 SAAADI. The V end lost 1 base, the J end lost 2 bases, and 14 bases lay between the germline ends. This CDR3 has 16 residues.

The chain combines TRBV10-2 with TRBJ1-2, with TRBD1 as a possible D gene (5 bases). The clonotype originates from a human donor with aplastic anemia. Sequencing was carried out using sorted CD4+, CD8+, or CD8+CD57+ T cells (not recorded which) from PBMCs. The chain's CDR3 is CASSEYRDGGNYGYTF. The CDR3 DNA reads TGCGCCAGCAGTGAGTATCGCGACGGGGGAAACTATGGCTACACCTTC.